The sequence of this T cell receptor beta chain was determined in a study of shared clonotypes between healthy human individuals. Study-wide background: The people who gave samples were a couple of women and a few men aged 18 to 49.

Some clones are missing from TCRdb's copy, which holds only in-frame ones; the method was immunoSEQ multiplex PCR. The table records around 2.3 million clones, 90% to 96% of them present only once. This clone was seen a single time. Its antigen remains unknown. The V gene end was trimmed by 3 bases and the J gene end by 7 bases; junction bases not matched to a gene: 11. The CDR3 runs to 15 residues. CDR1 is SGDLS, CDR2 YYNGEE, per germline. Notes on the study in general: Larger richness was generally estimated for naive than memory subsets. Clonotypes shared by all four donors outscored non-shared clonotypes in generation probability.

The chain has TRBV9 and TRBJ1-2; 8 nucleotides line up with TRBD1. This sequence originates from a man aged 18-30 years in good health. Sequences were obtained from naive CD4+ T cells sorted from blood. Subset denoted: CD45RA+ positively selected. CDR3 protein: CASSDRGGRGFGYTF. CDR3 bases: TGTGCCAGCAGCGACAGGGGGGGCAGGGGGTTTGGCTACACCTTC.